These 20 T cell receptor beta chains share one sample of origin, sequenced in a study of control samples from healthy donors and cancer patients. This table comes from immunoSEQ multiplex PCR, and its TCRdb copy is limited to in-frame clones, with some not included. The data contain about 95,000 clones, 88% of them singletons. The specimen sequenced was blood. The source is a woman aged 70-85 years in good health.

Note on this clone: The same CDR3 can be traced to other DNA sequences in this sample. The CDR3 DNA sequence: TGTGCCAGCAGCCGCCAGGTTCACTCTGGAAACACCATATATTTT. This codes for CASSRQVHSGNTIYF. The V call is TRBV3-1 (or the pseudogene TRBV3-2), the J call TRBJ1-3, with unresolved D. Trimming pared 4 bases from V and 0 bases from J, leaving 10 bases between. The germline V gene encodes CDR1 LGHDT and CDR2 YNNKEL (reference sequence). This CDR3 is built from 15 residues.

The rearrangement links TRBV9 to TRBJ1-1, with D uncertain. The CDR3 consists of 18 residues. Trimming pared 0 bases from V and 2 bases from J, leaving 20 bases between. Germline CDR1 is SGDLS and CDR2 is YYNGEE. The CDR3 bases are TGTGCCAGCAGCGTAGGGGGAGACCGTTATACCTCTAACACTGAAGCTTTCTTT. Its translation is CASSVGGDRYTSNTEAFF. The full variable domain, its missing parts supplied by reference TRBV9 and TRBJ1-1, is DSGVTQTPKHLITATGQRVTLRCSPRSGDLSVYWYQQSLDQGLQFLIQYYNGEERAKGNILERFSAQQFPDLHSELNLSSLELGDSALYFCASSVGGDRYTSNTEAFFGQGTRLTVV.

The V and J genes are TRBV18 and TRBJ2-3; D is possibly TRBD1 or TRBD2 (6 bases each). The germline V gene encodes CDR1 KGHSH and CDR2 LQKENI. The CDR3 consists of 17 residues. Trimming removed 0 bases at V and 2 bases at J, with 15 bases between. CDR3 DNA sequence: TGTGCCAGCTCACCACCGGCCACGGGGGCCTTCACAGATACGCAGTATTTT. It is translated as CASSPPATGAFTDTQYF.

This chain joins TRBV4-1 and TRBJ1-2, with D maybe TRBD1 (5 bases). This CDR3 spans 12 amino acids. Germline CDR1 is MGHRA and CDR2 is YSYEKL. Trimming pared 1 base from V and 6 bases from J, leaving 6 bases between. CDR3 loop: CASSQGGNGYTF. CDR3 DNA: TGCGCCAGCAGCCAAGGGGGGAATGGCTACACCTTC.

V gene TRBV15 combines with J gene TRBJ2-7; perhaps TRBD2 as D (6 bases). The germline V gene encodes CDR1 LNHNV and CDR2 YYDKDF (reference sequence). The CDR3 runs 14 residues. V lost 4 bases, J lost 2 bases, and 12 bases lay in between. The CDR3: CATSKTREAYEQYF. The CDR3 DNA is TGTGCCACCAGCAAGACTAGGGAGGCCTACGAGCAGTACTTC.

This clone turned up a few times. The junction does not match germline at one end; this may be a read error. The rearrangement links TRBV7-7 to TRBJ2-1; TRBD1 agrees at 10 bases. The CDR3 is 16 residues long. Germline V gene sequence: CDR1 SSHAT, CDR2 FNYEAQ (reference sequence). The CDR3: CASSLEGTGAYNEQFF. The CDR3 DNA reads as TGTGCTAGCAGCTTAGAGGGGACAGGGGCCTACAATGAGCAGTTCTTC.

The chain joins TRBV5-6 to TRBJ1-2; TRBD1 matches 7 bases. Germline V lookup: CDR1 SGHDT, CDR2 YYEEEE. With V trimmed by 4 bases and J by 4 bases, 10 bases remained unmatched. The CDR3 sequence is 15 residues long. In DNA, the CDR3 is TGTGCCAGCAGCCCCGGACAGGACCTCCTCTATGGCTACACCTTC. It yields the protein CASSPGQDLLYGYTF.

The chain combines TRBV4-3 with TRBJ1-4; D perhaps matches TRBD1 (5 bases). Germline V CDR1 and CDR2: LGHNA, YSLEER. Trimming removed 0 bases at V and 7 bases at J, with 9 bases between. The CDR3 is 14 amino acids. As DNA, the CDR3 is TGCGCCAGCAGCCAAGACAGGGTCGGTGAAAAACTGTTTTTT. It codes for CASSQDRVGEKLFF.

J is TRBJ1-5 and V is TRBV19, with 7 bases lining up with TRBD1. From germline, CDR1 is LNHDA and CDR2 SQIVND (reference sequence). The CDR3 consists of 13 residues. The junction had 5 bases not matched to a gene; V was cut back by 7 bases and J by 5 bases. In nucleotides, the CDR3 is TGTGCCAGTAAGGGGGCAAGCCATCAGCCCCAGCATTTT. Translation: CASKGASHQPQHF.

The V gene is TRBV9, the J gene TRBJ1-1; D gene unclear. Per the germline V gene, CDR1 is SGDLS and CDR2 is YYNGEE. V lost 0 bases and J lost 0, with 12 bases in between. The CDR3 spans 16 residues. CDR3 coding DNA: TGTGCCAGCAGCGTAGGAGTTGGCGGCTTGAACACTGAAGCTTTCTTT. Translating gives CASSVGVGGLNTEAFF.

The chain combines TRBV5-4 with TRBJ2-1, with 9 bases fitting TRBD2. From germline, CDR1 is SGHNT and CDR2 YYREEE (reference sequence). CDR3 length: 16 residues. Trimming cost V 0 bases and J 4 bases; bases outside gene matches: 5. The CDR3 sequence: CASSLAGTSLYNEQFF. The CDR3 coding sequence is TGTGCCAGCAGCTTGGCCGGGACTAGCCTATACAATGAGCAGTTCTTC.

The genes are TRBV29-1 and TRBJ1-2; TRBD1 might be the D (6 bases). The V gene lost 1 base and the J gene lost 7 bases, with 13 bases spanning the gap. The CDR3 is made up of 13 amino acids. Germline V gene sequence: CDR1 SQVTM, CDR2 ANQGSEA. Here the CDR3 DNA reads TGCAGCGTTGAAGCCAGGGGAGCTTTTGGCTACACCTTC. Its translation is CSVEARGAFGYTF.

The chain links TRBV3-1 (or the pseudogene TRBV3-2) to TRBJ1-1, with unresolved D. The V end was cut by 6 bases, the J end by 0 bases, with 14 bases between. From germline, CDR1 is LGHDT and CDR2 YNNKEL (reference sequence). The CDR3 is 15 amino acids. CDR3 sequence: CASRDSPVVNTEAFF. The CDR3 bases are TGTGCCAGCAGGGACTCTCCAGTGGTGAACACTGAAGCTTTCTTT.

V and J are TRBV4-1 and TRBJ2-1; TRBD1 is a possible D gene (5 bases). This CDR3 has 15 amino acids. Per the germline V gene, CDR1 is MGHRA and CDR2 is YSYEKL. Deletions cut 0 bases from V and 9 bases from J, with 15 bases between. For the CDR3, the DNA is TGCGCCAGCAGCCAAGACTGGGGCGCTTCGGGTGAGCAGTTCTTC. As protein: CASSQDWGASGEQFF.

The chain employs TRBV19 and TRBJ2-7; no firm D call. The CDR3 spans 14 residues. Germline CDR1 is LNHDA and CDR2 is SQIVND (reference sequence). V was clipped by 6 bases and J by 0 bases, with 12 bases between them. CDR3 bases: TGTGCCAGTAGGAAGGGAATGAGCTCCTACGAGCAGTACTTC. Its protein product is CASRKGMSSYEQYF.

The chain recombines TRBV21-1 with TRBJ1-5; TRBD1 is taken as the D call from the table, unchecked against the DNA. TRBV21-1 is a listed pseudogene. The CDR3 extends over 14 amino acids. The CDR3 reads CASRIQGNNQPQHF. Here the CDR3 DNA reads TGTGCCAGCAGAATACAGGGCAACAATCAGCCCCAGCATTTT.

This clone was observed a few times. The genes are TRBV9 and TRBJ2-7, with unresolved D. V lost 6 bases, J lost 3 bases, and 10 bases lay in between. This CDR3 is 12 amino acids long. CDR1 SGDLS and CDR2 YYNGEE come from the germline V gene. CDR3: CASTVGFYEQYF. Here the CDR3 DNA reads TGTGCCAGCACCGTCGGGTTCTACGAGCAGTACTTC.

This clone was seen a handful of times. For the CDR3, the DNA is TGTGCCAGCCTTAGGGACACCCTGAACACTGAAGCTTTCTTT. Protein sequence: CASLRDTLNTEAFF. The genes are TRBV5-5 and TRBJ1-1, with D possibly matching TRBD1 (6 bases). The CDR3 is 14 amino acids. The V end lost 7 bases, the J end lost 0 bases, and 13 bases lay between the germline ends. Per germline, CDR1 SGHKS and CDR2 YYEKEE (reference sequence).

The V and J genes are TRBV5-4 and TRBJ1-2; the D gene is possibly TRBD1 (6 bases). Germline V gene data show CDR1 as SGHNT and CDR2 as YYREEE (reference sequence). The V end lost 4 bases, the J end lost 3 bases, and 13 bases lay between the germline ends. This CDR3 is 14 amino acids long. The CDR3 reads CASSGTGIDYGYTF. DNA for the CDR3: TGTGCCAGCAGCGGAACAGGGATCGACTATGGCTACACCTTC.

V and J are TRBV15 and TRBJ1-1; D is possibly TRBD1 (5 bases). V was trimmed by 3 bases and J by 4 bases, leaving 12 bases between them. Germline CDR1 and CDR2: LNHNV and YYDKDF (reference sequence). The CDR3 length is 14 residues. The DNA for the CDR3 is TGTGCCACCAGCAGCCAGGGTTTGGGCACTGAAGCTTTCTTT. It yields the protein CATSSQGLGTEAFF.